The 5 T cell receptor beta chains reported below all come from one sample, sequenced in a study of beta chain features in type 1 diabetes. Regarding the study as a whole: Moderate yet significant TCRB CDR3 shortening was seen in Type 1 diabetes patients in all four CD4+ subsets.

The isolated RNA, all of it, was reverse transcribed, so expressed TCRB transcripts were what got sequenced. Clones were read by immunoSEQ multiplex PCR, and TCRdb kept only the in-frame ones, dropping some. The sample has approximately 260,000 clones, roughly 20% seen once. Their target antigens are unknown. The sequencing input was naive CD4+ T cells from blood. The receptor source for this set is a woman in her thirties or forties with type 1 diabetes.

The chain carries TRBV19 and TRBJ1-5; no firm D call. The V gene lost 7 bases and the J gene lost 3 bases, with 16 bases spanning the gap. CDR3 length: 15 residues. CDR1 is LNHDA, CDR2 SQIVND, per germline (reference sequence). CDR3 in amino acids: CASKKGPRDNQPQHF. The CDR3 DNA reads TGTGCCAGTAAGAAGGGTCCGAGGGACAATCAGCCCCAGCATTTT.

There are a few counts of this clone. The J gene is TRBJ1-5, the V gene TRBV28; TRBD1 aligns across 8 bases. After removal of 4 bases from V and 5 bases from J, the junction contained 7 bases not matched to a gene. The CDR3 covers 15 residues. Germline CDR1 and CDR2: MDHEN and SYDVKM. The CDR3 sequence: CASSSGTGAHQPQHF. The CDR3 region has the DNA TGTGCCAGCAGTTCCGGGACAGGAGCTCATCAGCCCCAGCATTTT. The full variable domain, with the rest looked up from reference TRBV28 and TRBJ1-5, is DVKVTQSSRYLVKRTGEKVFLECVQDMDHENMFWYRQDPGLGLRLIYFSYDVKMKEKGDIPEGYSVSREKKERFSLILESASTNQTSMYLCASSSGTGAHQPQHFGDGTRLSIL.

This clone was recorded a few times. The gene calls are TRBV30 and TRBJ1-5; 8 bases match TRBD1. CDR3 length equals 13 residues. Germline V gene data show CDR1 as GTSNPN and CDR2 as SVGIG (reference sequence). After removal of 2 bases from V and 8 bases from J, the junction contained 5 bases not matched to a gene. The CDR3 sequence: CAWSRTGNEPQHF. Written as DNA, the CDR3 is TGTGCCTGGAGTAGGACAGGGAACGAGCCCCAGCATTTT.

The CDR3 DNA follows: TGTGCCAGCAGTTCCCAGGGATCTCGTTACAATGAGCAGTTCTTC. It encodes CASSSQGSRYNEQFF. The V gene is TRBV28, the J gene TRBJ2-1, with D possibly TRBD1 on 5 matching bases. The CDR3 runs to 15 residues. Germline CDR1 reads MDHEN; CDR2 reads SYDVKM. V lost 4 bases to trimming and J lost 4 bases, with 14 bases between them.

The genes are TRBV4-2 and TRBJ2-1; TRBD2 aligns across 7 bases. Germline CDR1 and CDR2: LGHNA and YNFKEQ. This CDR3 region has 15 residues. J lost 2 bases, V lost 4 bases, and 5 bases had no gene match. CDR3 loop: CASSPERGAYNEQFF. The DNA for the CDR3 is TGTGCCAGCAGCCCTGAGCGGGGTGCCTACAATGAGCAGTTCTTC.